These T cell receptor beta chains were read from a single sample in a study of beta chain features in type 1 diabetes. The data were produced by immunoSEQ multiplex PCR, yet TCRdb's version contains in-frame clones alone and is incomplete. The sample has approximately 600,000 clones; around an eighth are singletons. The sample was naive CD4+ T cells from blood. All receptors derive from a man younger than 45 with type 1 diabetes. CDR3s include the opening cysteine and the closing phenylalanine or tryptophan. The order of the fields is clone size, J gene, D gene, CDR3 length, V gene, CDR3 DNA, CDR3 protein. A D gene is named only where the DNA matches it firmly. Clone size appears in some rows only: once, few, many, or a class for an expanded clone.

clone size: -
J gene: TRBJ2-6
D gene: -
CDR3 length: 16
V gene: TRBV4-3
CDR3 DNA: TGCGCCAGCAGCCAAGATGCGGACTCTGGGGCCAACGTCCTGACTTTC
CDR3 protein: CASSQDADSGANVLTF

clone size: few
J gene: TRBJ2-1
D gene: TRBD1
CDR3 length: 18
V gene: TRBV7-2
CDR3 DNA: TGTGCCAGCACCTTATTCATGTCACAGGGGCTCTCCTACAATGAGCAGTTCTTC
CDR3 protein: CASTLFMSQGLSYNEQFF

clone size: few
J gene: TRBJ1-1
D gene: -
CDR3 length: 14
V gene: TRBV4-2
CDR3 DNA: TGTGCCGGCGAAGGGCGGGGGATGAACACTGAAGCTTTCTTT
CDR3 protein: CAGEGRGMNTEAFF

clone size: -
J gene: TRBJ2-5
D gene: -
CDR3 length: 15
V gene: TRBV30
CDR3 DNA: TGTGCCTGGAGATTTAAGGGCAGCCCATTGGAGACCCAGTACTTC
CDR3 protein: CAWRFKGSPLETQYF

clone size: -
J gene: TRBJ1-3
D gene: -
CDR3 length: 13
V gene: TRBV28
CDR3 DNA: TGTGCCAGCAGGCAGGAACCTGGAAACACCATATATTTT
CDR3 protein: CASRQEPGNTIYF

clone size: -
J gene: TRBJ1-5
D gene: -
CDR3 length: 15
V gene: TRBV4-3
CDR3 DNA: TGCGCCAGCAGCCAAGATTTAGGAGGGATCCGGCCCCAGCATTTT
CDR3 protein: CASSQDLGGIRPQHF

clone size: few
J gene: TRBJ2-3
D gene: -
CDR3 length: 13
V gene: TRBV7-3
CDR3 DNA: TGTGCCAGCAGCTTAAGGGCGTCAGATACGCAGTATTTT
CDR3 protein: CASSLRASDTQYF

clone size: few
J gene: TRBJ2-3
D gene: TRBD1
CDR3 length: 11
V gene: TRBV20-1
CDR3 DNA: TGCAGTGCTAGAGCAGGGGGTGAGCAGTATTTT
CDR3 protein: CSARAGGEQYF

clone size: -
J gene: TRBJ2-7
D gene: TRBD1
CDR3 length: 14
V gene: TRBV6-5
CDR3 DNA: TGTGCCAGCAGTTACTCGGGACAGGGATACGAGCAGTACTTC
CDR3 protein: CASSYSGQGYEQYF

clone size: -
J gene: TRBJ2-1
D gene: -
CDR3 length: 12
V gene: TRBV9
CDR3 DNA: TGTGCCAGCAGCGTAGTTGCGGGGCCGCAGTTCTTC
CDR3 protein: CASSVVAGPQFF

clone size: -
J gene: TRBJ2-3
D gene: TRBD2
CDR3 length: 15
V gene: TRBV27
CDR3 DNA: TGTGCCAGCAGTTTCGGGGGGGCAAGGACAGATACGCAGTATTTT
CDR3 protein: CASSFGGARTDTQYF

clone size: few
J gene: TRBJ2-1
D gene: TRBD1
CDR3 length: 15
V gene: TRBV7-9
CDR3 DNA: TGTGCCAGCAGGGAGCGACAGGGGGCAACCGATGAGCAGTTCTTC
CDR3 protein: CASRERQGATDEQFF

clone size: -
J gene: TRBJ1-3
D gene: -
CDR3 length: 16
V gene: TRBV6-5
CDR3 DNA: TGTGCCAGCAGTTACACACTGCCCGCCTCTGGAAACACCATATATTTT
CDR3 protein: CASSYTLPASGNTIYF

clone size: few
J gene: TRBJ1-2
D gene: -
CDR3 length: 14
V gene: TRBV7-2
CDR3 DNA: TGTGCCAGCAGCGAAGCAGGGGTCAACTATGGCTACACCTTC
CDR3 protein: CASSEAGVNYGYTF

clone size: -
J gene: TRBJ1-2
D gene: -
CDR3 length: 13
V gene: TRBV5-4
CDR3 DNA: TGTGCCAGCAGCTTTGGAACAGAATATGGCTACACCTTC
CDR3 protein: CASSFGTEYGYTF

clone size: -
J gene: TRBJ1-4
D gene: -
CDR3 length: 15
V gene: TRBV19
CDR3 DNA: TGTGCCAGTAGTCCCTTAGGGCCGCTGGCTGAAAAACTGTTTTTT
CDR3 protein: CASSPLGPLAEKLFF

clone size: -
J gene: TRBJ2-3
D gene: TRBD1
CDR3 length: 12
V gene: TRBV29-1
CDR3 DNA: TGCAGCGTTGGACAGGGATCAGATACGCAGTATTTT
CDR3 protein: CSVGQGSDTQYF

clone size: -
J gene: TRBJ2-3
D gene: -
CDR3 length: 16
V gene: TRBV1
CDR3 DNA: TGCACCAGCAGCCCGGGGGTCCGAGAGCCGACGGATACGCAGTATTTT
CDR3 protein: CTSSPGVREPTDTQYF

clone size: few
J gene: TRBJ2-3
D gene: TRBD2
CDR3 length: 14
V gene: TRBV5-4
CDR3 DNA: TGTGCCAGCAGGTCTAGCGGGGGCACAGATACGCAGTATTTT
CDR3 protein: CASRSSGGTDTQYF

clone size: -
J gene: TRBJ1-1
D gene: -
CDR3 length: 13
V gene: TRBV11-2
CDR3 DNA: TGTGCCAGCAGCTTAGATAGAAACAGAGAAGCTTTCTTT
CDR3 protein: CASSLDRNREAFF

clone size: -
J gene: TRBJ1-6
D gene: -
CDR3 length: 15
V gene: TRBV7-2
CDR3 DNA: TGTGCCAGCAGCTTAGTCGCGCCCGGGGAGTCACCCCTCCACTTT
CDR3 protein: CASSLVAPGESPLHF

clone size: few
J gene: TRBJ2-1
D gene: -
CDR3 length: 14
V gene: TRBV5-6
CDR3 DNA: TGTGCCAGCAGCCAGGTCCGAGGACCTGGTAGACCGTTCTTC
CDR3 protein: CASSQVRGPGRPFF

clone size: few
J gene: TRBJ2-7
D gene: TRBD1
CDR3 length: 16
V gene: TRBV5-1
CDR3 DNA: TGCGCCAGCAGCTCCGGACAGGGGGACTACTCCTACGAGCAGTACTTC
CDR3 protein: CASSSGQGDYSYEQYF

clone size: once
J gene: TRBJ2-7
D gene: TRBD1
CDR3 length: 13
V gene: TRBV5-1
CDR3 DNA: TGCGCCAGCAGTCTCCATACCGGGACAGGCCCGTACTTC
CDR3 protein: CASSLHTGTGPYF